The 16 T cell receptor beta chains presented below share a single source sample, sequenced in a study of blood T cells in healthy people across ages. It was with a sample-barcoded 5' primer and a J-beta primer mix that a second PCR of roughly 7 to 12 cycles was run. MiXCR, run by TCRdb on the 5' RACE reads, gives a single entry per CDR3 protein. The sample has roughly 680,000 distinct CDR3 sequences; 40% to 65% are singletons. The sample consisted of blood. These TCRs come from an elderly woman in good health.

The V call is TRBV6-6, the J call TRBJ2-7, with a tentative D call TRBD2 (7 bases). Trimming cost V 6 bases and J 2 bases, with 11 bases left between them. This CDR3 is 13 amino acids long. Germline CDR1 is MNHNY and CDR2 is SVGAGI (reference sequence). CDR3 sequence (DNA): TGTGCCAGCAGGGGGGGGCTAACCTACGAGCAGTACTTC. This sequence encodes CASRGGLTYEQYF.

On this clonotype itself: A clone one base away is much larger, so this may be a read error. The chain links TRBV6-2 or TRBV6-3 to TRBJ2-1; TRBD2 aligns across 9 bases. The CDR3 covers 17 residues. Germline V gene sequence: CDR1 MNHEY, CDR2 SVGEGT. The CDR3 nucleotides are TGTGCCAGCAGTTACTGGCTAGCGGGACCCGGGGGCAATGATCAGTTCTTC. This encodes CASSYWLAGPGGNDQFF.

This sequence joins TRBV3-1 and TRBJ2-3; no firm D call. The germline gives CDR1 LGHDT, CDR2 YNNKEL (reference sequence). V lost 3 bases to trimming and J lost 5 bases, with 9 bases between them. The CDR3 sequence is 13 residues long. CDR3 protein: CASSQAFGDTQYF. The CDR3 bases are TGTGCCAGCAGCCAGGCATTTGGAGATACGCAGTATTTT.

This clonotype occurred many times. This chain connects TRBV5-1 to TRBJ2-3; 12 nucleotides line up with TRBD2. After removal of 5 bases from V and 2 bases from J, the junction contained 9 bases not matched to a gene. Germline values: CDR1 SGHRS, CDR2 YFSETQ. The CDR3 loop spans 17 amino acids. The CDR3 here is CASSLLAGGPLTDTQYF. The CDR3 nucleotides read TGCGCCAGCAGTCTTCTAGCGGGAGGGCCTCTCACAGATACGCAGTATTTT.

This clonotype showed up just a few times. This rearrangement joins TRBV6-5 to TRBJ1-4, with unresolved D. The germline V and J ends were trimmed by 6 bases and 8 bases, with 13 bases remaining between them. The CDR3 covers 13 residues. Germline assignment: CDR1 MNHEY and CDR2 SVGAGI. Written as DNA, the CDR3 is TGTGCCAGCAGCCCTGACCCGATGGAAAAACTGTTTTTT. Encoded protein: CASSPDPMEKLFF.

The CDR3 spells CASSIHGDHTYNEQFF. CDR3 bases: TGCGCCAGCAGCATACACGGGGACCATACCTACAATGAGCAGTTCTTC. V usage is TRBV5-1 and J usage is TRBJ2-1; D may match TRBD1 or TRBD2 (5 bases each). Looked up from germline, CDR1 is SGHRS and CDR2 is YFSETQ. This CDR3 spans 16 amino acids. Deletions cut 4 bases from V and 2 bases from J, with 16 bases between.

The V gene is TRBV9, the J gene TRBJ2-7, with D possibly TRBD2 on 6 matching bases. The J call is doubtful: the DNA matches TRBJ2-5 better. The CDR3 spans 16 residues. CDR1 is SGDLS and CDR2 is YYNGEE in the germline V gene. This CDR3 reads CASSVRGGGELETQYF. The CDR3, as DNA: TGTGCCAGCAGCGTCCGGGGTGGCGGGGAGTTAGAGACCCAGTACTTC.

The chain combines TRBV20-1 with TRBJ1-6; D is unclear. Trimming stripped 7 bases from V and 0 bases from J, with 4 bases between. This CDR3 has 12 amino acids. Per germline, CDR1 DFQATT and CDR2 SNEGSKA (reference sequence). DNA for the CDR3: TGCAGTGTTTGCTCCTATAATTCACCCCTCCACTTT. Translation gives CSVCSYNSPLHF.

V and J are TRBV6-6 and TRBJ1-1; D call uncertain. This CDR3 is 13 amino acids long. Germline V CDR1 and CDR2: MNHNY, SVGAGI (reference sequence). Trimming removed 2 bases at V and 3 bases at J, with 7 bases between. The DNA for the CDR3 is TGTGCCAGCAGTTACGGGTCGCACACTGAAGCTTTCTTT. Translated: CASSYGSHTEAFF.

This clonotype was counted ten times or more. J is TRBJ2-4 and V is TRBV12-3 or TRBV12-4; D is uncertain. V lost 3 bases, J lost 15 bases, and 15 bases lay in between. The CDR3 length is 12 residues. The CDR3 bases are TGTGCCAGCAGTTTCCACACCCAAGTCGTGTACTTC. This translates into CASSFHTQVVYF.

This chain links TRBV12-3 or TRBV12-4 with TRBJ1-6, with TRBD1 matching 10 bases. With 6 bases clipped from V and 11 bases from J, the junction kept 7 bases outside the gene matches. This CDR3 is 14 amino acids long. CDR3 bases: TGTGCCAGCAGCACGACAGGGGGCAGGACACCCCTCCACTTT. Translated, it gives CASSTTGGRTPLHF.

The chain joins TRBV27 to TRBJ2-3; D not resolved. Germline CDR1 reads MNHEY; CDR2 reads SMNVEV (reference sequence). This CDR3 is 12 amino acids long. V was shortened by 6 bases and J by 4 bases, with 8 bases between the two germline ends. The CDR3 sequence: CASSKLSDTQYF. For the CDR3, the DNA is TGTGCCAGCAGCAAACTGTCAGATACGCAGTATTTT.

The sample holds a few counts of this clonotype. The chain is built from TRBV4-1 and TRBJ2-7; D gene ambiguous. V lost 1 base, J lost 7 bases, and 14 bases lay in between. Germline V gives CDR1 MGHRA, CDR2 YSYEKL. The CDR3 has 14 amino acids. The CDR3 DNA sequence: TGCGCCAGCAGCCAAGTAGGTAGTAGGGTTGAGCAGTACTTC. This translates into CASSQVGSRVEQYF.

The V call is TRBV29-1, the J call TRBJ2-7, with D possibly matching TRBD2 (5 bases). Looked up from germline, CDR1 is SQVTM and CDR2 is ANQGSEA. CDR3 length: 12 residues. V gave up 4 bases and J gave up 1 base, with 8 bases separating them. The CDR3 DNA reads as TGCAGCGTTGTTCTAGCTTCCTACGAGCAGTACTTC. The encoded protein is CSVVLASYEQYF.

V is TRBV24-1 and J is TRBJ2-2; 7 bases are a match to TRBD1. Per the germline V gene, CDR1 is KGHDR and CDR2 is SFDVKD. The CDR3 consists of 15 residues. The V segment lost 3 bases and the J segment 4 bases; nucleotides outside the gene matches: 4. The DNA for the CDR3 is TGTGCCACCAGTGATGCCGGGACAGTCACCGGGGAGCTGTTTTTT. Its translation: CATSDAGTVTGELFF.

This rearrangement joins TRBV20-1 to TRBJ2-1; 10 bases line up with TRBD2. The CDR3 has 16 amino acids. With V trimmed by 2 bases and J by 0 bases, 4 bases remained unmatched. Germline V gene data show CDR1 as DFQATT and CDR2 as SNEGSKA (reference sequence). CDR3 DNA: TGCAGTGCTAGACTAGCGGGAGTGTCCTCCTACAATGAGCAGTTCTTC. Translation: CSARLAGVSSYNEQFF.